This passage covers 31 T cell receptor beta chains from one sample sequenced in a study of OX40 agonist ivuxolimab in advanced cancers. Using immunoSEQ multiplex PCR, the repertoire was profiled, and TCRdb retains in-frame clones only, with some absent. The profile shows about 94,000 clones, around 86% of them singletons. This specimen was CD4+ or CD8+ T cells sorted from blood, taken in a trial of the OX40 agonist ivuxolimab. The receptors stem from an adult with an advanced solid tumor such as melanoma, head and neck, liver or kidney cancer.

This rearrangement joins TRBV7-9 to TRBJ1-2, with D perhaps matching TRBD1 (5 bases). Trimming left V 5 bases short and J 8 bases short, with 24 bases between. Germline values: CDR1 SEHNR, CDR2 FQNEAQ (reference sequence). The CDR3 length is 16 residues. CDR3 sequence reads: CASSRDLDLIVKGYTF. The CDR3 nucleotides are TGTGCCAGCAGCCGGGACCTGGATTTGATTGTGAAGGGCTACACCTTC. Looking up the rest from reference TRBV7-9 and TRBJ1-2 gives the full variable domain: DTGVSQNPRHKITKRGQNVTFRCDPISEHNRLYWYRQTLGQGPEFLTYFQNEAQLEKSRLLSDRFSAERPKGSFSTLEIQRTEQGDSAMYLCASSRDLDLIVKGYTFGSGTRLTVV.

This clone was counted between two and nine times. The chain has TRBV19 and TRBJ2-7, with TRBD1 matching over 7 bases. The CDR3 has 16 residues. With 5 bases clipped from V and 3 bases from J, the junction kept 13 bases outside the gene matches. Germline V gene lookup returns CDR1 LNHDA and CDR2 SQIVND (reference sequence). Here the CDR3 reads CASSPRGTHANYEQYF. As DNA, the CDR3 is TGTGCCAGTAGTCCCAGGGGGACCCACGCGAACTACGAGCAGTACTTC.

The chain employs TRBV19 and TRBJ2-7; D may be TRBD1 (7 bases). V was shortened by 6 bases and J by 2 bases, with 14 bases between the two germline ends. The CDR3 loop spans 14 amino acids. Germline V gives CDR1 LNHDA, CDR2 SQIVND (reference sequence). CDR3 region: CASSVEGAAYEQYF. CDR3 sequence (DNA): TGTGCCAGTAGCGTGGAGGGGGCGGCCTACGAGCAGTACTTC.

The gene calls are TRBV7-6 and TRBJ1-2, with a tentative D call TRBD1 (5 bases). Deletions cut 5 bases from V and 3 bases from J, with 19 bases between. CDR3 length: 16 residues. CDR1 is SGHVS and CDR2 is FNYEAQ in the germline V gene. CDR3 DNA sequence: TGTGCCAGCAGCACGAGAGACAGCCCCCGGGACTATGGCTACACCTTC. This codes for CASSTRDSPRDYGYTF.

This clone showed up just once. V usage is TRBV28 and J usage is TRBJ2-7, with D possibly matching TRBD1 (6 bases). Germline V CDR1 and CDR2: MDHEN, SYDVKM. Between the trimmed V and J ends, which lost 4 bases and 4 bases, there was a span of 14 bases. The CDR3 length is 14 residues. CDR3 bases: TGTGCCAGCAGTTCTCCTAGTAGGGGGTACGAGCAGTACTTC. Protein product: CASSSPSRGYEQYF.

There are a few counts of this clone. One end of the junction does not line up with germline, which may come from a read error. The DNA of the CDR3 is TGTGCCAGCAGTGGGATAAGATCCGTGGTTTGGCACCCCTTC. It yields the protein CASSGIRSVVWHPF. The J gene is TRBJ1-2, the V gene TRBV2; the D is unclear. This CDR3 has 14 amino acids. Germline loops: CDR1 SNHLY, CDR2 FYNNEI. Supplemented by reference TRBV2 and TRBJ1-2, the full variable domain reads EPEVTQTPSHQVTQMGQEVILRCVPISNHLYFYWYRQILGQKVEFLVSFYNNEISEKSEIFDDQFSVERPDGSNFTLKIRSTKLEDSAMYFCASSGIRSVVWHPFGSGTRLTVV.

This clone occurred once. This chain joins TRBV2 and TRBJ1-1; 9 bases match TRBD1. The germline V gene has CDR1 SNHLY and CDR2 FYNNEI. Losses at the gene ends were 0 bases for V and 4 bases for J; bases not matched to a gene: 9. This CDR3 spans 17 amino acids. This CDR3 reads CASSEAAQGAYFTEAFF. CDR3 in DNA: TGTGCCAGCAGTGAAGCGGCACAGGGGGCGTATTTCACTGAAGCTTTCTTT.

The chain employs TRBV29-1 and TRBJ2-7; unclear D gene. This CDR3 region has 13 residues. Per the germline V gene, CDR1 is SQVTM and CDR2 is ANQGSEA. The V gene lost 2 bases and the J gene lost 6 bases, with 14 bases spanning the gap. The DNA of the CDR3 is TGCAGCGTTGAATTCCGGATCGGGTTCGAGCAGTACTTC. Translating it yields CSVEFRIGFEQYF.

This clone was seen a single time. Here the CDR3 DNA reads TGTGCCAGCAGTTACGGGGCGGGGTCCACAGATACGCAGTATTTT. It specifies CASSYGAGSTDTQYF. The rearrangement joins TRBV6-5 to TRBJ2-3, with D possibly being TRBD2 (6 bases). CDR1 and CDR2 from the germline V gene are MNHEY and SVGAGI. This CDR3 is 15 amino acids long. Trimming shortened V by 2 bases and J by 2 bases, and 11 bases separated the two germline ends.

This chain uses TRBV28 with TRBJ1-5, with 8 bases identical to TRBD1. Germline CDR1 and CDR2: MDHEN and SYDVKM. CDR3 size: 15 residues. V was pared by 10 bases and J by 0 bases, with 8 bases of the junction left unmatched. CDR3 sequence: CANSDRGYSNQPQHF. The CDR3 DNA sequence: TGTGCCAACTCAGACAGGGGTTATAGCAATCAGCCCCAGCATTTT.

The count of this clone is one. The CDR3 DNA is TGTGCCAGCAGTACCGGGACTGGGTACAATGAGCAGTTCTTC. It specifies CASSTGTGYNEQFF. This sequence joins TRBV6-1 and TRBJ2-1, with a possible D match to TRBD2 (6 bases). Germline loops: CDR1 MNHNS, CDR2 SASEGT. Trimming cost V 5 bases and J 4 bases, with 12 bases left between them. This CDR3 is 14 amino acids long.

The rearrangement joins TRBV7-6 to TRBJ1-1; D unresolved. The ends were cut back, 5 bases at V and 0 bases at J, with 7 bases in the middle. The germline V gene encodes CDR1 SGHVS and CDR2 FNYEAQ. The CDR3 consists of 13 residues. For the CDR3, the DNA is TGTGCCAGCAGCCCCCGGCTGAACACTGAAGCTTTCTTT. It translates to CASSPRLNTEAFF.

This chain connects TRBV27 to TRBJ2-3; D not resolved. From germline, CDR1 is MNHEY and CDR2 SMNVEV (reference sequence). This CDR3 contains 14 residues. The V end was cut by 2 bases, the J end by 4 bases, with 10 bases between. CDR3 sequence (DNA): TGTGCCAGCAGTTTAGGGTCGTTCGCAGATACGCAGTATTTT. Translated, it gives CASSLGSFADTQYF.

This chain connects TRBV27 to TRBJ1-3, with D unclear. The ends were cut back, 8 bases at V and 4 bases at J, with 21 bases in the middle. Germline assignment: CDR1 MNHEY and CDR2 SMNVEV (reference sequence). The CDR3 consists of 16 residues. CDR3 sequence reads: CASGRSPGLLGNTIYF. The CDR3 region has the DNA TGTGCCAGCGGTAGAAGCCCGGGCCTTCTGGGAAACACCATATATTTT.

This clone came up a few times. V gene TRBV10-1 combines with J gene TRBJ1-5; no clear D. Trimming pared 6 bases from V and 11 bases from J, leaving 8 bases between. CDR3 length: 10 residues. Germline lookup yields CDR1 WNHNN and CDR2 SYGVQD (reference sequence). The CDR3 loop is CASSSLAQHF. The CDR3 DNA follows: TGCGCCAGCAGCTCCCTGGCCCAGCATTTT.

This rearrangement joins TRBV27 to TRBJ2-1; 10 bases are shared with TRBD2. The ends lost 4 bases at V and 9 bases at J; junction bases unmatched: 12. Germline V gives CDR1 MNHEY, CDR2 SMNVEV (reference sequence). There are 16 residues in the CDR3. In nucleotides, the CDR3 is TGTGCCAGCAGTTCTCTCAGCGGGGGGGCGCCTGGTGAGCAGTTCTTC. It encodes CASSSLSGGAPGEQFF.

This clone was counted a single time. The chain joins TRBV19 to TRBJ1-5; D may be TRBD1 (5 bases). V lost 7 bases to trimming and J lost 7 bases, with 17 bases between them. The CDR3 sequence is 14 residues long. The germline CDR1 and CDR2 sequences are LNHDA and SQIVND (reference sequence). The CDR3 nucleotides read TGTGCCAGTACCGAGATTCCCCGGGACCAGCCCCAGCATTTT. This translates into CASTEIPRDQPQHF.

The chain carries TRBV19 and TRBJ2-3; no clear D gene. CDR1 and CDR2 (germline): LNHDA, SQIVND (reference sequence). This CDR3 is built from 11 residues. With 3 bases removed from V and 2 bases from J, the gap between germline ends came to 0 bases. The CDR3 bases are TGTGCCAGTAGTATCACAGATACGCAGTATTTT. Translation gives CASSITDTQYF.

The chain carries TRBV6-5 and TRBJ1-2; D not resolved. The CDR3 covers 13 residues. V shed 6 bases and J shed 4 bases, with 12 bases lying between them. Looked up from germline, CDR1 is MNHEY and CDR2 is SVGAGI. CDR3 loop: CASRDGKSYGYTF. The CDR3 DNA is TGTGCCAGCAGGGACGGGAAGAGCTATGGCTACACCTTC.

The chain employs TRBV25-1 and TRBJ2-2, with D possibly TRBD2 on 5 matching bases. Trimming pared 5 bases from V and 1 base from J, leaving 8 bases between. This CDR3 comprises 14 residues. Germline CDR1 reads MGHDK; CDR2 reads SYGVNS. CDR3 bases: TGTGCCAGCAGTTTTGCGGGGAACACCGGGGAGCTGTTTTTT. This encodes CASSFAGNTGELFF. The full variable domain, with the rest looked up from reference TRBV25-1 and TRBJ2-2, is EADIYQTPRYLVIGTGKKITLECSQTMGHDKMYWYQQDPGMELHLIHYSYGVNSTEKGDLSSESTVSRIRTEHFPLTLESARPSHTSQYLCASSFAGNTGELFFGEGSRLTVL.

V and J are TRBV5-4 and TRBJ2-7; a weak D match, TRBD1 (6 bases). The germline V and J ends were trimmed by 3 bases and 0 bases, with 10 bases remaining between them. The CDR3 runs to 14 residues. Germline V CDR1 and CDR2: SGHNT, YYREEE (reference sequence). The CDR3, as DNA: TGTGCCAGCAGCTGGGGGCAGGGCTCCTACGAGCAGTACTTC. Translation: CASSWGQGSYEQYF.

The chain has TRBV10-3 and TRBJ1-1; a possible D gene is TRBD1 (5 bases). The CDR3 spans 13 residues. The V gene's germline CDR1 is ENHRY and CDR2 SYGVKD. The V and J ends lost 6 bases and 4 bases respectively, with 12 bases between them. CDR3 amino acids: CAIRGVLGTEAFF. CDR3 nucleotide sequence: TGTGCCATCAGGGGGGTCCTAGGCACTGAAGCTTTCTTT.

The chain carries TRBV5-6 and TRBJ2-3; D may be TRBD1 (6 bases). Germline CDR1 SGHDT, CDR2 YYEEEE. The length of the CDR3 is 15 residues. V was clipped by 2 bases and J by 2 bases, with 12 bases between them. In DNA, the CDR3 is TGTGCCAGCAGCTTCGACAGGATTCACACAGATACGCAGTATTTT. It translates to CASSFDRIHTDTQYF.

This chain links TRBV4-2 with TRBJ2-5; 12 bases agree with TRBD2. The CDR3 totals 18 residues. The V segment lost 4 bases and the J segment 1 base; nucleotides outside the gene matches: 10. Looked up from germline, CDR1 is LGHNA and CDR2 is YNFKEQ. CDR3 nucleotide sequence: TGTGCCAGCAGCCCGAGCCCGACTAGCGGGGGAGTCCAAGAGACCCAGTACTTC. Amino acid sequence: CASSPSPTSGGVQETQYF.

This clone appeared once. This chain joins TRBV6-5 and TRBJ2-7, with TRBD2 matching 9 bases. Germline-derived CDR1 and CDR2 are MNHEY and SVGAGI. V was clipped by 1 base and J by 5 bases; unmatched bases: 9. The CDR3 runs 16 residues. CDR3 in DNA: TGTGCCAGCAGTTACTTTAGCGGGGGCAAGACGAACGAGCAGTACTTC. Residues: CASSYFSGGKTNEQYF.

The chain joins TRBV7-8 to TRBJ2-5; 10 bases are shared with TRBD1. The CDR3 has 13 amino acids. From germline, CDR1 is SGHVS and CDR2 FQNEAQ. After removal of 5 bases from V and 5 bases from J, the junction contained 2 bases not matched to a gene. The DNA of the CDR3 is TGTGCCAGCAGCCCGGGACAGGGGGAGACCCAGTACTTC. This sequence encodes CASSPGQGETQYF.

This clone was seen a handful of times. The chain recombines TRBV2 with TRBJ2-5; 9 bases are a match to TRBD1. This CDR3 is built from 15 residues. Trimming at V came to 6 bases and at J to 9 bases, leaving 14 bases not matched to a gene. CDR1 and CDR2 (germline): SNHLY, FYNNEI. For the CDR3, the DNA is TGTGCCAGCAGGCCTAACAGGGGGCAGGCGCAGGCCCAGTACTTC. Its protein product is CASRPNRGQAQAQYF.

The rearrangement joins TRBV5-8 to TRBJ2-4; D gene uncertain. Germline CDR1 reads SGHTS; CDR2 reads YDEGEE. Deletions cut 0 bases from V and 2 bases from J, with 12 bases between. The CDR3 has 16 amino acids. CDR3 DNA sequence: TGTGCCAGCAGCTTGGAAGCGATCCGATCCAAAAACATTCAGTACTTC. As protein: CASSLEAIRSKNIQYF.

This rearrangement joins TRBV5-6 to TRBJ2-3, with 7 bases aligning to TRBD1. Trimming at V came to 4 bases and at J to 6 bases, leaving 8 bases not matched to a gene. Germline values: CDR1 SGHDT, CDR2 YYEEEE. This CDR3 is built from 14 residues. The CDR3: CASSIDRAMDTQYF. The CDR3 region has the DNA TGTGCCAGCAGCATCGACAGGGCAATGGATACGCAGTATTTT. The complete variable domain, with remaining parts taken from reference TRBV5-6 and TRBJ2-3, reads DAGVTQSPTHLIKTRGQQVTLRCSPKSGHDTVSWYQQALGQGPQFIFQYYEEEERQRGNFPDRFSGHQFPNYSSELNVNALLLGDSALYLCASSIDRAMDTQYFGPGTRLTVL.

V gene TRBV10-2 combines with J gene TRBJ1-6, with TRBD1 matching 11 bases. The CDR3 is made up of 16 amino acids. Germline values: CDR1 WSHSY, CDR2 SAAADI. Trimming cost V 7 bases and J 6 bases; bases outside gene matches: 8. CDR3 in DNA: TGCGCCAGCACCACGCGGGGACAGGGGGTTAATTCACCCCTCCACTTT. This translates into CASTTRGQGVNSPLHF.

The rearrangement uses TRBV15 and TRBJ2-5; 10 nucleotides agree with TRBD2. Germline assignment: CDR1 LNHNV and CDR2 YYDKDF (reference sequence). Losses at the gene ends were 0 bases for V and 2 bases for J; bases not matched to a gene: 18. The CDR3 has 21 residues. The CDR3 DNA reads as TGTGCCACCAGCAGAGATCTTCACCGAAATGTAGCGGGGGGCAGACAAGAGACCCAGTACTTC. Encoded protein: CATSRDLHRNVAGGRQETQYF.